This T cell receptor beta chain was identified in a study of CD8+CD57+ T cells in acquired aplastic anemia. It was patients with CD8+CD57+ cell expansion by flow cytometry who were chosen for sequencing. Genomic DNA acted as the template from which TCR beta VDJ combination and CDR3 sequence profiling were carried out. TCRdb fed the reads into MiXCR, producing one record per CDR3 protein. This sample carries a few hundred thousand distinct CDR3 sequences, around 82% of them seen once, and the ten largest clones take less than 50%. V lost 5 bases and J lost 14, with 27 bases in between. CDR1 SGHTA and CDR2 FQGNSA come from the germline V gene. CDR3 size: 15 residues.

Sequenced sample: sorted CD4+, CD8+, or CD8+CD57+ T cells (not recorded which) from PBMCs. The chain joins TRBV7-2 to TRBJ1-1, with D maybe TRBD1 (5 bases). This clonotype was sampled from a human donor with aplastic anemia. CDR3 protein: CASSPGPSGAYEEFF. CDR3 bases: TGTGCCAGCAGCCCAGGCCCTAGCGGGGCCTACGAAGAGTTCTTT.